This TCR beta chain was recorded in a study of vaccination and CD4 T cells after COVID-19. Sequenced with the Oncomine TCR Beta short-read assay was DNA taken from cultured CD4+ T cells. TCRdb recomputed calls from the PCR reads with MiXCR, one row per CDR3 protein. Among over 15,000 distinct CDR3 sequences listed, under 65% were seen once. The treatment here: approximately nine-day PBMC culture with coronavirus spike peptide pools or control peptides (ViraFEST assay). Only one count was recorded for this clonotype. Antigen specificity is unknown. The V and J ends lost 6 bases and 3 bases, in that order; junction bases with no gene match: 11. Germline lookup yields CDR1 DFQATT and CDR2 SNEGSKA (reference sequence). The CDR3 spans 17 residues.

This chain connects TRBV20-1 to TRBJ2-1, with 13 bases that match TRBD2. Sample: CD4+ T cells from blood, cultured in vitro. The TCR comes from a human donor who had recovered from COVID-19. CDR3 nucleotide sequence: TGCAGTGCCCCTGTACTAGCGGGGGGGCTAGACTACAATGAGCAGTTCTTC. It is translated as CSAPVLAGGLDYNEQFF.